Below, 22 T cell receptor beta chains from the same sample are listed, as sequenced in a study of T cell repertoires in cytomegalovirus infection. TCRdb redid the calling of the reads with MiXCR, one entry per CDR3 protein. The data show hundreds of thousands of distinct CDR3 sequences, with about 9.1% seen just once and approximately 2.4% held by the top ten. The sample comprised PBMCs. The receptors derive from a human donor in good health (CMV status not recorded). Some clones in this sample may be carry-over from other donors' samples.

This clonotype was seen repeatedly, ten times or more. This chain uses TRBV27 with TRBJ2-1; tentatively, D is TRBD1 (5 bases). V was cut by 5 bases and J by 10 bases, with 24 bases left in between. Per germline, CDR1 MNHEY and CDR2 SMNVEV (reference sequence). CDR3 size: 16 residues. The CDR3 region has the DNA TGTGCCAGCAGTCCTCCGGCAGGGCTTGCGCCCAAGGAGCAGTTCTTC. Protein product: CASSPPAGLAPKEQFF.

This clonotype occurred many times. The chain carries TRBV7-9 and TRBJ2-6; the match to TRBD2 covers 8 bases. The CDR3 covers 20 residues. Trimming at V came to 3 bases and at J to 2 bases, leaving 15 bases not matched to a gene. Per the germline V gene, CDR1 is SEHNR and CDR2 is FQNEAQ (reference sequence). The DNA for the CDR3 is TGTGCCAGCAGCTTTTGGGCGGGGGGTTTATCCGATCCTGGGGCCAACGTCCTGACTTTC. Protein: CASSFWAGGLSDPGANVLTF.

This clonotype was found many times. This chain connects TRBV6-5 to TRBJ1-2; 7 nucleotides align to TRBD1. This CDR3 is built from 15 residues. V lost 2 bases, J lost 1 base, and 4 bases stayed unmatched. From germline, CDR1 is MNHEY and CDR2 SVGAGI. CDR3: CASSYGGGFNYGYTF. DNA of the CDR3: TGTGCCAGCAGTTACGGAGGGGGCTTTAACTATGGCTACACCTTC.

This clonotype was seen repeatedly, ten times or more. CDR3 sequence reads: CASSLKAAGYGYTF. CDR3 nucleotide sequence: TGTGCCAGCAGTTTGAAAGCGGCAGGTTATGGCTACACCTTC. The chain has TRBV28 and TRBJ1-2; D remains ambiguous. The CDR3 is 14 amino acids. Trimming took 3 bases from V and 5 from J, leaving 13 bases between them. Germline V lookup: CDR1 MDHEN, CDR2 SYDVKM.

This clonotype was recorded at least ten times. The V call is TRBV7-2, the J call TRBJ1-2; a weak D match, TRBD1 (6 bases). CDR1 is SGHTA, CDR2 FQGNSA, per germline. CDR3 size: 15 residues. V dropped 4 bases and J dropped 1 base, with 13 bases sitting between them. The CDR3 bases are TGTGCCAGCAGCTCGCGGGGGCCAGTTAACTATGGCTACACCTTC. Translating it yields CASSSRGPVNYGYTF.

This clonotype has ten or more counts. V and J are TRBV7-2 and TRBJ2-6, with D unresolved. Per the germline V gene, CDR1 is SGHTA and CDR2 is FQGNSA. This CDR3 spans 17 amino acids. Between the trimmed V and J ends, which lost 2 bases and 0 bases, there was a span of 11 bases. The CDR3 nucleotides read TGTGCCAGCAGCTTATTTTTGACACACTCTGGGGCCAACGTCCTGACTTTC. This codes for CASSLFLTHSGANVLTF.

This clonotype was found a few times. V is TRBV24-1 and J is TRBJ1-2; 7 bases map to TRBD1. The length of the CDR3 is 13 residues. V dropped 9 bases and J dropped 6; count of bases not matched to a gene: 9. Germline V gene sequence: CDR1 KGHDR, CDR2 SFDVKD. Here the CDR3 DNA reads TGTGCCACCTCAAGGGACAGCGGAAATGGCTACACCTTC. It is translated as CATSRDSGNGYTF.

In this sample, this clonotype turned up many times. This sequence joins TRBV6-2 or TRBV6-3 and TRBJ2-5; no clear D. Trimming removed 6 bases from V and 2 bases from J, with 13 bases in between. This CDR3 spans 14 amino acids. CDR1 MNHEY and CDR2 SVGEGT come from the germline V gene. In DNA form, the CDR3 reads TGTGCCAGCAGGGATTTTACGTTACAAGAGACCCAGTACTTC. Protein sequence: CASRDFTLQETQYF.

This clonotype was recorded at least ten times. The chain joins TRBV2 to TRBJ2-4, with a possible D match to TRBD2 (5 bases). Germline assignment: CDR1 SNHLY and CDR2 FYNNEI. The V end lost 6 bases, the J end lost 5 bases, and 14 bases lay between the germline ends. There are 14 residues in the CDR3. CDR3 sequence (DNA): TGTGCCAGCAGCCCCGTGGGAGAGGAAAACATTCAGTACTTC. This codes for CASSPVGEENIQYF. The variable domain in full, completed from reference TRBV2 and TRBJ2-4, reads EPEVTQTPSHQVTQMGQEVILRCVPISNHLYFYWYRQILGQKVEFLVSFYNNEISEKSEIFDDQFSVERPDGSNFTLKIRSTKLEDSAMYFCASSPVGEENIQYFGAGTRLSVL.

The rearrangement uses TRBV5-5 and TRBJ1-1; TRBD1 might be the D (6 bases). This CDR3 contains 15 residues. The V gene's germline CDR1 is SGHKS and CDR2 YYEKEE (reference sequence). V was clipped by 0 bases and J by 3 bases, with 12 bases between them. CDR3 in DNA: TGTGCCAGCAGCTTGGGCCAAGGGGGGCACACTGAAGCTTTCTTT. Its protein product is CASSLGQGGHTEAFF.

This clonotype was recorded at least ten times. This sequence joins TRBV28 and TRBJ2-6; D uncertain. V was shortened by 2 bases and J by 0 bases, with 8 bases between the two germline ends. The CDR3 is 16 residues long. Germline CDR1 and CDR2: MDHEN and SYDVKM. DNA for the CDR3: TGTGCCAGCAGTTTACAGGTCCGCTCTGGGGCCAACGTCCTGACTTTC. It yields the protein CASSLQVRSGANVLTF. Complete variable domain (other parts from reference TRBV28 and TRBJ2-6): DVKVTQSSRYLVKRTGEKVFLECVQDMDHENMFWYRQDPGLGLRLIYFSYDVKMKEKGDIPEGYSVSREKKERFSLILESASTNQTSMYLCASSLQVRSGANVLTFGAGSRLTVL.

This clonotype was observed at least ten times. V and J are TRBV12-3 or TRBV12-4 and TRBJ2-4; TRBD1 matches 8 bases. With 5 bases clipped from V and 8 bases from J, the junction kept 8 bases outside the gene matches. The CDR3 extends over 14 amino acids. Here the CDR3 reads CASSRDDRGDIQYF. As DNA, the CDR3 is TGTGCCAGCAGTCGAGACGACAGGGGAGACATTCAGTACTTC.

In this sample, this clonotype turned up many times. For the CDR3, the DNA is TGCAGTGCTAGTTTCGGGACAGACAATTCACCCCTCCACTTT. Translating it yields CSASFGTDNSPLHF. This rearrangement joins TRBV20-1 to TRBJ1-6; TRBD1 matches 7 bases. The junction had 6 bases not matched to a gene; V was cut back by 3 bases and J by 7 bases. Germline V gene sequence: CDR1 DFQATT, CDR2 SNEGSKA (reference sequence). CDR3 length equals 14 residues.

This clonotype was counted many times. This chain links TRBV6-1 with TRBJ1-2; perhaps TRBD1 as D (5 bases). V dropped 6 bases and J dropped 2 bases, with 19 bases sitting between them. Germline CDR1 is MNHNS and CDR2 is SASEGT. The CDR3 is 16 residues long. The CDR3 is CASRPSRPGLNYGYTF. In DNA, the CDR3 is TGTGCCAGCAGACCCTCGCGCCCGGGACTAAACTATGGCTACACCTTC.

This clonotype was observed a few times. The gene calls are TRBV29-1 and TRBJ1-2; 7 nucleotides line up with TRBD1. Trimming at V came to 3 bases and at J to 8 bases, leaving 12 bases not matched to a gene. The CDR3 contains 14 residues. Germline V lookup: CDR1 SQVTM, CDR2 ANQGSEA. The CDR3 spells CSVEGGFRGSGYTF. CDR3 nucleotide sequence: TGCAGCGTTGAGGGGGGGTTCAGGGGGAGCGGCTACACCTTC.

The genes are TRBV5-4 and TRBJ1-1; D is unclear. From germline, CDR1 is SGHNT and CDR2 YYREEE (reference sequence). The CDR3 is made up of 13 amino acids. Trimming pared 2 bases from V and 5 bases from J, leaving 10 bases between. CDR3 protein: CASSFAAQTEAFF. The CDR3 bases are TGTGCCAGCAGCTTTGCAGCCCAGACTGAAGCTTTCTTT.

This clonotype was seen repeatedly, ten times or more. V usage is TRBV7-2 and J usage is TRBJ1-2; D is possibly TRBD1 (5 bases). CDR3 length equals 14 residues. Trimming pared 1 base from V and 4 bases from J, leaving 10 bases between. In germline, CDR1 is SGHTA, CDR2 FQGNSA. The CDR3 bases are TGTGCCAGCAGCTTAGAGGAGGGGATCTATGGCTACACCTTC. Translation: CASSLEEGIYGYTF. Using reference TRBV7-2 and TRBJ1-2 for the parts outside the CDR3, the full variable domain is GAGVSQSPSNKVTEKGKDVELRCDPISGHTALYWYRQSLGQGLEFLIYFQGNSAPDKSGLPSDRFSAERTGGSVSTLTIQRTQQEDSAVYLCASSLEEGIYGYTFGSGTRLTVV.

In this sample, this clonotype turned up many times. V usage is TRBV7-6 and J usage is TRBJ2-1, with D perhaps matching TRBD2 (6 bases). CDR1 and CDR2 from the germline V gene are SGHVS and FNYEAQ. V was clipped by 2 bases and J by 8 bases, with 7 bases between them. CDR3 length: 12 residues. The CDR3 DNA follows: TGTGCCAGCAGCTTATCGGGGGATGAGCAGTTCTTC. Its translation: CASSLSGDEQFF.

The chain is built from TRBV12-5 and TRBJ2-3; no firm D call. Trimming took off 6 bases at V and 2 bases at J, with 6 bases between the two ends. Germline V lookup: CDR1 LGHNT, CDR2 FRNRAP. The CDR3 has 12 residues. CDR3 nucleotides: TGTGCTAGTGGCCCTTACACAGATACGCAGTATTTT. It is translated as CASGPYTDTQYF.

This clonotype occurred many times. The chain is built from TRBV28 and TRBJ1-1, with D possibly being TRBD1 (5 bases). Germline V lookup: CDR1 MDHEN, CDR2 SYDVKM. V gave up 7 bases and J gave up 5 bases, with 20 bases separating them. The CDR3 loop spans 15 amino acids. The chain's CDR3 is CASTPLGGRGTEAFF. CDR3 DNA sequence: TGTGCCAGCACTCCCCTGGGGGGTAGGGGAACTGAAGCTTTCTTT.

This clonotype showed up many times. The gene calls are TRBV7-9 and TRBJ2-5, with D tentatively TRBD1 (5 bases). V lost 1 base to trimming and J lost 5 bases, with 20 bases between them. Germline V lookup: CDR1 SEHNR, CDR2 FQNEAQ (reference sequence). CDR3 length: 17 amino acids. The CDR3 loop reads CASSLVNRQWGRETQYF. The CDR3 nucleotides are TGTGCCAGCAGCTTAGTAAACCGACAGTGGGGCCGGGAGACCCAGTACTTC.

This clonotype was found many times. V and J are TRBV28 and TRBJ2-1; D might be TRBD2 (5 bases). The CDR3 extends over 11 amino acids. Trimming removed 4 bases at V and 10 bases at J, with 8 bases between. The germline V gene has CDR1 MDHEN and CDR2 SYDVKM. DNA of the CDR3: TGTGCCAGCAGTTCGACGGGGGAGCAGTTCTTC. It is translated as CASSSTGEQFF.